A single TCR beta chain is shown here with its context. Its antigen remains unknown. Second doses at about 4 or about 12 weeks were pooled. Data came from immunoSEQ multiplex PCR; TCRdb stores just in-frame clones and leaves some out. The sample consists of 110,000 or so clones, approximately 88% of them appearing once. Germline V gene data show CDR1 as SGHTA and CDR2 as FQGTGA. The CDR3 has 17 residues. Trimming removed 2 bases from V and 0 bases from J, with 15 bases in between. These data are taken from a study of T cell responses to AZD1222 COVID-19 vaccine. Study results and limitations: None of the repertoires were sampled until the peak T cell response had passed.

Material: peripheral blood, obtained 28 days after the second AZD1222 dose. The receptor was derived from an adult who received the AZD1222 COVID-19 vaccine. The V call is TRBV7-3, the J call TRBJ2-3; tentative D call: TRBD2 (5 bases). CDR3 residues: CASSLGPRGTSTDTQYF. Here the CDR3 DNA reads TGTGCCAGCAGCTTAGGCCCTCGGGGTACTAGCACAGATACGCAGTATTTT.